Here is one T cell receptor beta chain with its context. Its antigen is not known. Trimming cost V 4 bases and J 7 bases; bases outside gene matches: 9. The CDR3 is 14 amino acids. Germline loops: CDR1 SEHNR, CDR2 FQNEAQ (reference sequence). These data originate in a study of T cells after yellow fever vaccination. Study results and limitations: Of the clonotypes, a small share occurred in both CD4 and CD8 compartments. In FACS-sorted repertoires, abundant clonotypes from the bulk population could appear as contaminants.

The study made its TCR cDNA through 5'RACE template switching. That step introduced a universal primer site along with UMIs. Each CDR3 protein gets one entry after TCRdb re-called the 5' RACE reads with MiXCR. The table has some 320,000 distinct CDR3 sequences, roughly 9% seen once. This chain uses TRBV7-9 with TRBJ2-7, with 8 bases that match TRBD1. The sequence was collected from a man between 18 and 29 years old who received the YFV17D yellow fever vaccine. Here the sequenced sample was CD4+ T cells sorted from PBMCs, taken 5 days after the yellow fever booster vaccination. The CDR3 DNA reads TGTGCCAGCAGCTACGGACAGGGTTGGGGGGAGCAGTACTTC. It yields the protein CASSYGQGWGEQYF.